This TCR beta chain stems from a study of blood T cell repertoires in COVID-19 (dated by TCRdb to between 2020 and 2021). For context, the study as a whole: Samples covering the acute and convalescent phases of COVID-19 were provided by collaborators in the United States, Italy and Spain. The prospective study material was composed of cDNA or gDNA derived from T cells, B-cell-depleted T cells, or PBMCs. Deeply sampled blood TCRbeta repertoires from subjects exposed to, actively infected with, or recovered from COVID-19 were included in the dataset. The repertoires were made available in a free public database intended to serve as a resource for research on the immune response to SARS-CoV-2. The samples were drawn from the first 160 participants of the ongoing ImmuneRACE study and from over 950 subjects provided by 6 global collaborators. Sample metadata almost always included a de-identified subject ID, COVID-19 status, age in years and sex. Where available, HLA class I and class II types were taken from metadata supplied by the sample provider and were not determined by assay-based typing. General study outcomes and caveats: How much clinical and demographic metadata was included differed by source and by participant, and the metadata was provided uncurated.

TCRbeta CDR3 regions were amplified from genomic DNA by means of the immunoSEQ Assay, a bias-controlled multiplex PCR. For the original study's pipeline: Within the assay, amplification of reference gene primers was used to estimate how many nucleated cells each sample contained. Sequence reads were collapsed and filtered to measure the absolute abundance of every unique TCRbeta CDR3 rearrangement. Productive Simpson clonality was computed per sample as the square root of Simpson's diversity index over productive rearrangements. TCRdb obtained this table from immuneACCESS and retained in-frame rearrangements with V and J assigned. These tables miss some clones; where compared with another copy, unresolved V genes account for less than half of the shortfall, and the remainder is unexplained. That table gives V, J and clone size, and the DNA gave D and trimming. A total of about 130,000 clones appear in this sample, 80% to 85% of them only once. The top ten hold 18% of the sample.

V has 1 base trimmed and J has 8 bases trimmed; junction bases matching no gene number 8. The CDR3, from cysteine to phenylalanine, totals 15 residues. Only the CDR3 part of the read is kept: 45 bases, read in frame from the first base. The CDR1 and CDR2 encoded by the germline V gene are MGHRA and YSYEKL. Note on this clone: Its specific antigen is unknown. No per-base quality is available; no much larger clone lies one base away.

Participants in the prospective study were enrolled through a virtual design, were aged 18 to 89 years, and lived in about 25 United States geographic areas. To assign participants to cohorts, the prospective study relied on clinical history that participants themselves reported in a screening survey and a study questionnaire. Recovered participants in ImmuneRACE Cohort 3 were defined by two consecutive negative NP/OP PCR tests, clearance by a healthcare professional, or resolution of symptoms. In the prospective study, mobile phlebotomists collected whole blood, serum and a nasopharyngeal or oropharyngeal swab from each participant. Additional blood draws and questionnaires over an approximately two-month period could optionally be provided by prospective study participants. Prospective study blood samples were shipped either frozen or at room temperature before DNA extraction.

The rearranged chain carries TRBV4-1 and TRBJ2-1; 7 middle bases align to TRBD1. This sequence originates from a young man who had recovered from COVID-19. Sequenced: PBMCs or T cells enriched from blood (not recorded which). Here is the DNA: TGCGCCAGCAGCCAAGTCCTGACAGGGAGTGATGAGCAGTTCTTC. This is translated as CASSQVLTGSDEQFF.